This TCR beta chain was captured by sequencing in a study of regulatory T cells in long-lasting Graves disease. For the study at large: Over-5-year antithyroid drug use with positive TSH receptor antibodies defined persistent Graves' disease in the study. Study-level findings and limits: Under persistent disease, TRBV28, TRBJ1-2 and TRBJ2-5 were used preferentially.

Time point described: persistent/refractory GD, antithyroid drugs over 5 years with positive TRAb. The TCR library used RNA extracted from PBMCs. Trimming removed 6 bases at V and 9 bases at J, with 15 bases between. CDR3 size: 13 residues. Germline V gives CDR1 MNHEY, CDR2 SVGEGT. Both iRepertoire HTBI primers and Arm-PCR of CDR3 regions were used to build the TCR beta libraries. TCRdb itself ran the multiplex PCR reads through MiXCR, one entry per CDR3 protein. Counted here are approximately 470,000 distinct CDR3 sequences, under 25% occurring once; the ten biggest clones make up 6.5% to 10%. This clonotype was recorded a few times. Its antigen is unknown.

The rearrangement links TRBV6-2 or TRBV6-3 to TRBJ1-5; unclear D gene. This receptor was obtained from a female donor with Graves disease. The source material was peripheral blood mononuclear cells (PBMCs), sampled when the disease was refractory, from a patient treated with antithyroid drugs. CDR3 sequence reads: CASRDPGLSPQHF. As DNA, the CDR3 is TGTGCCAGCAGGGACCCTGGGTTGTCGCCCCAGCATTTT.